This TCR beta chain was observed in a study of CD8 T cells in ankylosing spondylitis. MiXCR, run by TCRdb on the 5' RACE reads, gives a single entry per CDR3 protein. This sample has fewer than 350,000 distinct CDR3 sequences, with roughly 11% found just once. V was pared by 3 bases and J by 3 bases, with 2 bases of the junction left unmatched. Germline-derived CDR1 and CDR2 are LGHDT and YNNKEL (reference sequence). The CDR3 is 14 residues long. This clonotype was seen at least ten times. The material sequenced was blood, either unsorted or a sorted T cell fraction (not recorded which). This TCR derives from a female donor with ankylosing spondylitis or in good health (not recorded which). The chain links TRBV3-1 to TRBJ2-5; 9 bases align to TRBD1. DNA for the CDR3: TGTGCCAGCAGCCATGGGACAGGGAAAGAGACCCAGTACTTC. This translates into CASSHGTGKETQYF.